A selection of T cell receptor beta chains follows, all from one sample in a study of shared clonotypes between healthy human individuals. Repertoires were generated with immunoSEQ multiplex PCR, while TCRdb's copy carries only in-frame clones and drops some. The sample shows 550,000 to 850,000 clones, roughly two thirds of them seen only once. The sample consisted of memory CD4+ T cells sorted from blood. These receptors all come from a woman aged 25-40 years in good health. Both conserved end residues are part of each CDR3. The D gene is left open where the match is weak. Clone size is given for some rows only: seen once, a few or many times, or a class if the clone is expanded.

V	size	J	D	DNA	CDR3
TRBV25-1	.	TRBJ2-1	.	TGTGCCAGCAGTGAACAGGACAGTTTCTACAATGAGCAGTTCTTC	CASSEQDSFYNEQFF
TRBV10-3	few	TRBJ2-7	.	TGTGCCATCAGTGAAGAACTAGCTGGTAGAGAGCAGTACTTC	CAISEELAGREQYF
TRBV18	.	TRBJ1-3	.	TGTGCCAGCACTACCGACAACAACTCTGGAAACACCATATATTTT	CASTTDNNSGNTIYF
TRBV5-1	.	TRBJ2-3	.	TGCGCCAGCAGCCTCACCGGGATCCCATCATCAGATACGCAGTATTTT	CASSLTGIPSSDTQYF
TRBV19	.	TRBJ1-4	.	TGTGCCAGTAGTATCCTCCGGACAGATAATGAAAAACTGTTTTTT	CASSILRTDNEKLFF
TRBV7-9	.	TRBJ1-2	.	TGTGCCAGCAGCCCCGCTCCGGGGGCCGGCTACACCTTC	CASSPAPGAGYTF
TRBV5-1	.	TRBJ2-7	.	TGCGCCAGCAGCTTAAGCCAGGTGGTCGACGAGCAGTACTTC	CASSLSQVVDEQYF
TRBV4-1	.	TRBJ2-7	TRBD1	TGCGCCAGCAGCCCTCCCCGCGAGGACAGGGGTAAAAGGTACGAGCAGTACTTC	CASSPPREDRGKRYEQYF
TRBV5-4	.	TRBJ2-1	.	TGTGCCAGCCATCTGCCAGGGAGTTTTCACAATGAGCAGTTCTTC	CASHLPGSFHNEQFF
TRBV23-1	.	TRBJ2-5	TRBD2	TGCGCCAGCAGTCGGGGGGGAGGCCCAGAGACCCAGTACTTC	CASSRGGGPETQYF
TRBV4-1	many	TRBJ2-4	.	TGCGCCAGCAGCCAAGATCGGGCAAACATTCAGTACTTC	CASSQDRANIQYF
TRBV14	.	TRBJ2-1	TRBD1	TGTGCCAGCAGTCGTAACTGGGGACAGGTCAATGAGCAGTTCTTC	CASSRNWGQVNEQFF
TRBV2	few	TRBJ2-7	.	TGTGCCAGCAGGGAGGACGGTTCCGAGCAGTACTTC	CASREDGSEQYF
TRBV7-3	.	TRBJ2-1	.	TGTGCCAGCAGCTTAACTCCCGGGACAGCGGGTAATGAGCAGTTCTTC	CASSLTPGTAGNEQFF
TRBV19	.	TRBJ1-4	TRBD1	TGTGCCATAGGGGACAGAAATGAAAAACTGTTTTTT	CAIGDRNEKLFF
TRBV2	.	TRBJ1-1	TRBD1	TGTGCCAGCAAGCAAACAGGGGAGCGCAGCACTGAAGCTTTCTTT	CASKQTGERSTEAFF
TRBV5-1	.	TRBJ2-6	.	TGCGCCAGCAGCCCCTGGGGCGAAATGACATCTGGGGCCAACGTCCTGACTTTC	CASSPWGEMTSGANVLTF
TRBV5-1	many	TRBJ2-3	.	TGCGCCAGCAGCTTGGGGCAGGGACCGAGCACAGATACGCAGTATTTT	CASSLGQGPSTDTQYF
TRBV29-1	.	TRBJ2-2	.	TGCAGCGTTGAAGCCCCAGGAAACACCGGGGAGCTGTTTTTT	CSVEAPGNTGELFF
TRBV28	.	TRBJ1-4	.	TGTGCCAGCAGTTTAATCGTGGGCGGTGAAAAACTGTTTTTT	CASSLIVGGEKLFF
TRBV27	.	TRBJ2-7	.	TGTGCCAGCAGAGGGTATCGATACGAGCAGTACTTC	CASRGYRYEQYF
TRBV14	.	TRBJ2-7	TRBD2	TGTGCCAGCAGCCAAGGAGCGGGAGGCCTCCCGGGACGCTACGAGCAGTACTTC	CASSQGAGGLPGRYEQYF
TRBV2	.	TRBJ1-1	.	TGTGCCAGCGGTAGTCAGGGACTTGAAGCTTTCTTT	CASGSQGLEAFF
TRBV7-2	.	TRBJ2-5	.	TGTGCCAGCAGCTTAAGTCCCCAAGAGACCCAGTACTTC	CASSLSPQETQYF
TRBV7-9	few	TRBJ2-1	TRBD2	TGTGCCAGCAGCTTAAGCGGGGATTTCAAGCAGTTCTTC	CASSLSGDFKQFF
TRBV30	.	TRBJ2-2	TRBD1	TGTGCCTGGAGACCCCCGGGACAGGGTGCCCGGGAGCTGTTTTTT	CAWRPPGQGARELFF
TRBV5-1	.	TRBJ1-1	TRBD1	TGCGCCAGCTGCGAACAGGGGTGCACTGAAGCTTTCTTT	CASCEQGCTEAFF
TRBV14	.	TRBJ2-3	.	TGTGCCAGCAGCCAATCTAGCCATAGCACAGATACGCAGTATTTT	CASSQSSHSTDTQYF
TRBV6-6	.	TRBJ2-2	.	TGTGCCAGCAGTGGCCAGCGGGACAACGGGGAGCTGTTTTTT	CASSGQRDNGELFF
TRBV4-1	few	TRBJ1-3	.	TGCGCCAGCAGCCAAGGCCCGAACACCATATATTTT	CASSQGPNTIYF
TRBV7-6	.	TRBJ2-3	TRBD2	TGTGCCAGCAGCCAAGATGGAGGTAGCGGGAGAACAGATACGCAGTATTTT	CASSQDGGSGRTDTQYF
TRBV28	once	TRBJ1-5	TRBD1	TGTGCCAGCAGTTCTTCTGACAGGGGAAGAGGACAGCCCCAGCATTTT	CASSSSDRGRGQPQHF
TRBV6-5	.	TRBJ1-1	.	TGTGCCAGCAGTTACCAGGCAGCAAACACTGAAGCTTTCTTT	CASSYQAANTEAFF
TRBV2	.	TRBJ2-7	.	TGTGCCAGCAGTGCTCGGCATTCCTACGAGCAGTACTTC	CASSARHSYEQYF
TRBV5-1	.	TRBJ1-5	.	TGCGCCAGCAGCTTGGGCAACGACGGTCAGCCCCAGCATTTT	CASSLGNDGQPQHF
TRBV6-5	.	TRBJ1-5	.	TGTGCCAGCAGGCCGAAGTGGGATAGCAATCAGCCCCAGCATTTT	CASRPKWDSNQPQHF
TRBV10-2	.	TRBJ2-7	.	TGCGCCAGCAGGCTTGTCGACGAGCAGTACTTC	CASRLVDEQYF
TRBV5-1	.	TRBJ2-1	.	TGCGCCAGCAGCTTGACTAGCCCCTCCTACAATGAGCAGTTCTTC	CASSLTSPSYNEQFF
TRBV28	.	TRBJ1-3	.	TGTGCCAGCCTCGGGGCGGGGGCTGGGGACTCTGGAAACACCATATATTTT	CASLGAGAGDSGNTIYF
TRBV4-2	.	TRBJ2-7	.	TGTGCCAGCAGCCACCCTTTGCGGGGCAGGTACGAGCAGTACTTC	CASSHPLRGRYEQYF
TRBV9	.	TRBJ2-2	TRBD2	TGTGCCAGCAGCGCTAGCGGGAGTGTGAACACCGGGGAGCTGTTTTTT	CASSASGSVNTGELFF
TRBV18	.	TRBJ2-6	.	TGTGCCAGCTCAAGGGACTCTGGGGCCAACGTCCTGACTTTC	CASSRDSGANVLTF
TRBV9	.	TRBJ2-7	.	TGTGCCAGCAGCGTAGAGTGGCGAGCGGAGCCCCATTACGAGCAGTACTTC	CASSVEWRAEPHYEQYF
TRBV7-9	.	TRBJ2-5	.	TGTGCCAGCAGCTTCGTACAGACGTACCAAGAGACCCAGTACTTC	CASSFVQTYQETQYF
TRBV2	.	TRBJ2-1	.	TGTGCCAGCTCTCAGGGGGGTCAAACGAACAATGAGCAGTTCTTC	CASSQGGQTNNEQFF
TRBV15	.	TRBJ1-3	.	TGTGCCACCAGCAGAGTCGGCTACTCTGGAAACACCATATATTTT	CATSRVGYSGNTIYF
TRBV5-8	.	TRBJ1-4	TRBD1	TGTGCCAGCAGCTTGCGGACAGGGGGGGCAAAACTGTTTTTT	CASSLRTGGAKLFF
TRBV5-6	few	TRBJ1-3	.	TGTGCCAGCAGCCTGATTGGGCTGGGTACTGGAAACACCATATATTTT	CASSLIGLGTGNTIYF
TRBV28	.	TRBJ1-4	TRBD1	TGTGCCAGCAACGCCCCGGGGACAGGGATTGAAAAACTGTTTTTT	CASNAPGTGIEKLFF